The 21 T cell receptor beta chains below come from one sample, sequenced in a study of OX40 agonist ivuxolimab in advanced cancers. Generated by immunoSEQ multiplex PCR, the TCRdb table keeps only in-frame clones and is missing some. The sample lists tens of thousands of clones; more than 65% were seen once. The sequencing here drew on CD4+ or CD8+ T cells sorted from blood, taken in a trial of the OX40 agonist ivuxolimab. The receptors originated from an adult with an advanced solid tumor such as melanoma, head and neck, liver or kidney cancer.

The rearrangement links TRBV18 to TRBJ1-5; perhaps TRBD1 as D (5 bases). The CDR3 is 13 amino acids. Trimming stripped 8 bases from V and 6 bases from J, with 14 bases between. CDR1 is KGHSH, CDR2 LQKENI, per germline. As DNA, the CDR3 is TGTGCCAGCGCGGCGGGGGTTGGTCAGCCCCAGCATTTT. It codes for CASAAGVGQPQHF.

The chain employs TRBV15 and TRBJ2-1; 8 bases are a match to TRBD1. The CDR3 contains 15 residues. The germline V gene encodes CDR1 LNHNV and CDR2 YYDKDF (reference sequence). V was clipped by 2 bases and J by 7 bases; unmatched bases: 7. DNA for the CDR3: TGTGCCACCAGCAGACCTGACAGGGGCGGGAATGAGCAGTTCTTC. Protein sequence: CATSRPDRGGNEQFF. The full variable domain, its missing parts supplied by reference TRBV15 and TRBJ2-1, is DAMVIQNPRYQVTQFGKPVTLSCSQTLNHNVMYWYQQKSSQAPKLLFHYYDKDFNNEADTPDNFQSRRPNTSFCFLDIRSPGLGDTAMYLCATSRPDRGGNEQFFGPGTRLTVL.

The genes are TRBV7-2 and TRBJ2-2; possible D gene TRBD1, 6 bases. The CDR3 loop spans 15 amino acids. Germline lookup yields CDR1 SGHTA and CDR2 FQGNSA. Between the trimmed V and J ends, which lost 6 bases and 6 bases, there was a span of 17 bases. CDR3 loop: CASSSGTGIPGELFF. CDR3 DNA: TGTGCCAGCAGTTCGGGCACAGGGATCCCCGGGGAGCTGTTTTTT.

The chain combines TRBV4-2 with TRBJ1-4; maybe TRBD1 (6 bases). This CDR3 has 16 amino acids. Trimming cost V 0 bases and J 6 bases, with 14 bases left between them. CDR1 is LGHNA and CDR2 is YNFKEQ in the germline V gene. As DNA, the CDR3 is TGTGCCAGCAGCCAAGATCCGGGGAGGGGGGATGAAAAACTGTTTTTT. Protein sequence: CASSQDPGRGDEKLFF.

The gene calls are TRBV10-3 and TRBJ1-4; 9 positions agree with TRBD1. Germline loops: CDR1 ENHRY, CDR2 SYGVKD. Trimming cost V 4 bases and J 2 bases; bases outside gene matches: 5. This CDR3 spans 16 amino acids. CDR3 nucleotide sequence: TGTGCCATCAGTGGGACAGGGGAGGGGACTAATGAAAAACTGTTTTTT. The encoded protein is CAISGTGEGTNEKLFF.

This chain uses TRBV25-1 with TRBJ1-2; the D is unclear. This CDR3 has 14 amino acids. Trimming took off 4 bases at V and 0 bases at J, with 9 bases between the two ends. Per germline, CDR1 MGHDK and CDR2 SYGVNS. The CDR3 DNA reads as TGTGCCAGCAGTGGGTCCTATACTAACTATGGCTACACCTTC. Amino acids: CASSGSYTNYGYTF.

CDR3 bases: TGTGCCAGCAGTCGACAGGGGCTCGGTAGCATTCAGTACTTC. Its protein product is CASSRQGLGSIQYF. The chain is built from TRBV28 and TRBJ2-4, with 8 bases lining up with TRBD1. Germline lookup yields CDR1 MDHEN and CDR2 SYDVKM. CDR3 length: 14 amino acids. The trim removed 5 bases at V and 9 bases at J, leaving 9 bases unmatched.

V usage is TRBV28 and J usage is TRBJ2-1; 11 bases map to TRBD2. The trim removed 10 bases at V and 4 bases at J, leaving 9 bases unmatched. Germline V CDR1 and CDR2: MDHEN, SYDVKM. CDR3 size: 15 residues. CDR3 protein: CATTYSSGGYNEQFF. DNA of the CDR3: TGTGCCACTACTTACTCTAGCGGGGGGTACAATGAGCAGTTCTTC.

This rearrangement joins TRBV7-9 to TRBJ2-7; maybe TRBD2 (6 bases). This CDR3 contains 15 residues. V lost 1 base and J lost 0, with 10 bases in between. Germline V gene lookup returns CDR1 SEHNR and CDR2 FQNEAQ (reference sequence). This chain's CDR3 is CASSLGDSDSYEQYF. The CDR3 DNA sequence: TGTGCCAGCAGCTTAGGGGACTCTGACTCCTACGAGCAGTACTTC.

The chain carries TRBV30 and TRBJ2-1; D unresolved. With 2 bases removed from V and 6 bases from J, the gap between germline ends came to 14 bases. Looked up from germline, CDR1 is GTSNPN and CDR2 is SVGIG (reference sequence). The CDR3 runs 14 residues. In DNA, the CDR3 is TGTGCCTGGAGTCGGACCCCGGTCGCCAATGAGCAGTTCTTC. It encodes CAWSRTPVANEQFF.

The chain has TRBV5-6 and TRBJ2-7; D not resolved. V was pared by 0 bases and J by 8 bases, with 15 bases between. The CDR3 sequence is 14 residues long. From germline, CDR1 is SGHDT and CDR2 YYEEEE. CDR3 loop: CASSLGAVPSKQYV. CDR3 coding DNA: TGTGCCAGCAGCTTGGGGGCAGTCCCGTCGAAGCAGTACGTC.

V is TRBV27 and J is TRBJ2-7; 9 bases are a match to TRBD1. After removal of 6 bases from V and 5 bases from J, the junction contained 5 bases not matched to a gene. The CDR3 has 13 amino acids. Looked up from germline, CDR1 is MNHEY and CDR2 is SMNVEV (reference sequence). CDR3 region: CASRNRGHHEQYF. CDR3 bases: TGTGCCAGCAGGAACAGGGGGCACCACGAGCAGTACTTC.

The V gene is TRBV15, the J gene TRBJ2-5; D gene uncertain. The length of the CDR3 is 13 residues. V was shortened by 4 bases and J by 2 bases, with 8 bases between the two germline ends. Germline V lookup: CDR1 LNHNV, CDR2 YYDKDF (reference sequence). CDR3 amino acids: CATSTNLQETQYF. The CDR3 DNA reads TGTGCCACCAGCACCAACTTACAAGAGACCCAGTACTTC.

This chain joins TRBV9 and TRBJ1-5, with D perhaps TRBD1 (5 bases). With 4 bases removed from V and 2 bases from J, the gap between germline ends came to 16 bases. Germline lookup yields CDR1 SGDLS and CDR2 YYNGEE. CDR3 length: 16 residues. For the CDR3, the DNA is TGTGCCAGCAGCCCCGGGGGGGAGGCCGGCAATCAGCCCCAGCATTTT. The encoded protein is CASSPGGEAGNQPQHF.

This chain's CDR3 is CASSFRDSNYGYTF. CDR3 nucleotide sequence: TGTGCCAGCAGTTTTCGGGACAGCAACTATGGCTACACCTTC. The chain employs TRBV27 and TRBJ1-2, with 7 bases identical to TRBD1. The CDR3 runs to 14 residues. Germline V CDR1 and CDR2: MNHEY, SMNVEV (reference sequence). Unmatched junction bases numbered 3, after V lost 3 bases and J lost 2 bases.

This clone came up a few times. The chain combines TRBV7-2 with TRBJ1-5; D is uncertain. The CDR3 runs to 13 residues. V gave up 4 bases and J gave up 7 bases, with 11 bases separating them. CDR1 SGHTA and CDR2 FQGNSA come from the germline V gene. CDR3 nucleotide sequence: TGTGCCAGCAGCTCGGACTTTAGGCAGCCCCAGCATTTT. It codes for CASSSDFRQPQHF.

J is TRBJ2-2 and V is TRBV30, with D maybe TRBD1 (5 bases). Deletions cut 8 bases from V and 0 bases from J, with 19 bases between. This CDR3 contains 16 residues. Germline-derived CDR1 and CDR2 are GTSNPN and SVGIG (reference sequence). CDR3 amino acids: CAGADGPRANTGELFF. Here the CDR3 DNA reads TGTGCCGGTGCCGACGGGCCCAGGGCGAACACCGGGGAGCTGTTTTTT.

The genes are TRBV9 and TRBJ2-5; 10 nucleotides align to TRBD2. Germline loops: CDR1 SGDLS, CDR2 YYNGEE. V dropped 3 bases and J dropped 1; count of bases not matched to a gene: 6. The CDR3 loop spans 16 amino acids. The CDR3 nucleotides read TGTGCCAGCAGCGCTCCGGGACTAGCGACCCAAGAGACCCAGTACTTC. Translating it yields CASSAPGLATQETQYF.

The rearrangement joins TRBV27 to TRBJ2-2, with 7 bases that match TRBD1. Unmatched junction bases numbered 12, after V lost 3 bases and J lost 2 bases. Germline CDR1 MNHEY, CDR2 SMNVEV (reference sequence). The CDR3 sequence is 18 residues long. The CDR3 coding sequence is TGTGCCAGCAGTTTCCGAAGAAAGGGACAGCTTAACACCGGGGAGCTGTTTTTT. Residues: CASSFRRKGQLNTGELFF.

The chain recombines TRBV7-2 with TRBJ1-6, with D perhaps TRBD1 (5 bases). Trimming took off 4 bases at V and 7 bases at J, with 14 bases between the two ends. CDR3 length: 15 residues. Germline V gene lookup returns CDR1 SGHTA and CDR2 FQGNSA. CDR3 nucleotides: TGTGCCAGCAGCTCCGCCGGGACGGCAAATTCACCCCTCCACTTT. This codes for CASSSAGTANSPLHF. Together with reference TRBV7-2 and TRBJ1-6, the CDR3 gives the full variable domain: GAGVSQSPSNKVTEKGKDVELRCDPISGHTALYWYRQSLGQGLEFLIYFQGNSAPDKSGLPSDRFSAERTGGSVSTLTIQRTQQEDSAVYLCASSSAGTANSPLHFGNGTRLTVT.

This chain connects TRBV7-9 to TRBJ2-1; unclear D gene. Germline loops: CDR1 SEHNR, CDR2 FQNEAQ (reference sequence). The CDR3 covers 16 residues. Trimming shortened V by 5 bases and J by 0 bases, and 14 bases separated the two germline ends. For the CDR3, the DNA is TGTGCCAGCAGCCCTCTCCGCCCTGACTCCTACAATGAGCAGTTCTTC. This translates into CASSPLRPDSYNEQFF.